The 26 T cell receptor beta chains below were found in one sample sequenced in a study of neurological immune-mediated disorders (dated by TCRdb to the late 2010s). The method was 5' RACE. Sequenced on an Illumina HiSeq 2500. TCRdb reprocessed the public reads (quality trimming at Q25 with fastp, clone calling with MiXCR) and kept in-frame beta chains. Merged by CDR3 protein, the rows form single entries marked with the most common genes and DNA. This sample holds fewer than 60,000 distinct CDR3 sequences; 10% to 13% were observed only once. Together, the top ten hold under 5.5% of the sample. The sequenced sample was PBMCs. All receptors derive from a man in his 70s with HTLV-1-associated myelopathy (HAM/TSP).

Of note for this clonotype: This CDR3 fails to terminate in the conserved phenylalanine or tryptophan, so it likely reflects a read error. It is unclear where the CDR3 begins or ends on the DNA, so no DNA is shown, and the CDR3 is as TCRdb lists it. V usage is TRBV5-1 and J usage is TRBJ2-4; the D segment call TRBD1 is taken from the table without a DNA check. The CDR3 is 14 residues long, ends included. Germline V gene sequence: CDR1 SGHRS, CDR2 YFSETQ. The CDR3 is CASSLGAAQNIQHL.

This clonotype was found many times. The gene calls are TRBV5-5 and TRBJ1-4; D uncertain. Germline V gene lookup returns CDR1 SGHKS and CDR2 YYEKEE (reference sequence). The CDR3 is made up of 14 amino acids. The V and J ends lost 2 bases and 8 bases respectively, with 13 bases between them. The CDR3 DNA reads TGTGCCAGCAGCTTTGGTCCGCCGGAAGAAAAACTGTTTTTT. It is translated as CASSFGPPEEKLFF.

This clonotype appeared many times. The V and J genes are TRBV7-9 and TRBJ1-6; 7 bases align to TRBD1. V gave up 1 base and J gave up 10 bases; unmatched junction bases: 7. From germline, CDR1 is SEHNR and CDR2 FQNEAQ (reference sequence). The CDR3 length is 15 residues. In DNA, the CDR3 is TGTGCCAGCAGCTTAGTTTTAGGGGGCCGGTCACCCCTCCACTTT. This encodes CASSLVLGGRSPLHF.

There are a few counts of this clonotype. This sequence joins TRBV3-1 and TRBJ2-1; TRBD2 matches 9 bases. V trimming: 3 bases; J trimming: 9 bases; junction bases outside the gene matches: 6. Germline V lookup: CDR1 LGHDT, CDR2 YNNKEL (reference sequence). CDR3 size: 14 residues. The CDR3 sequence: CASSHVSGRGEQFF. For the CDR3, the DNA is TGTGCCAGCAGCCATGTTAGCGGGAGAGGTGAGCAGTTCTTC.

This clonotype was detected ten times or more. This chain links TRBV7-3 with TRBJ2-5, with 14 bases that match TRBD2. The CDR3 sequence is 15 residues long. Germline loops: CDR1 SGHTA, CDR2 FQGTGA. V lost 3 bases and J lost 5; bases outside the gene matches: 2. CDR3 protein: CASSLTSGRAETQYF. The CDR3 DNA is TGTGCCAGCAGCTTGACTAGCGGGAGGGCGGAGACCCAGTACTTC.

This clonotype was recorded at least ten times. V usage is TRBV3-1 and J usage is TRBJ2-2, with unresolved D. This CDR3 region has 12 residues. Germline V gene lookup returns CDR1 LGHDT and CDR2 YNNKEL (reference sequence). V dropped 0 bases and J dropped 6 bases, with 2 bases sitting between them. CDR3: CASSQDPGELFF. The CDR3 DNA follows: TGTGCCAGCAGCCAAGATCCCGGGGAGCTGTTTTTT.

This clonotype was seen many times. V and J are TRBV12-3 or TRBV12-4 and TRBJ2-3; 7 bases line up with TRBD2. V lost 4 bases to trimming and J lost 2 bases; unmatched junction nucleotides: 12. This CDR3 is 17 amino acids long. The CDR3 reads CASSSQELALFTDTQYF. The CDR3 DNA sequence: TGTGCCAGCAGTTCTCAAGAACTAGCGTTGTTCACAGATACGCAGTATTTT.

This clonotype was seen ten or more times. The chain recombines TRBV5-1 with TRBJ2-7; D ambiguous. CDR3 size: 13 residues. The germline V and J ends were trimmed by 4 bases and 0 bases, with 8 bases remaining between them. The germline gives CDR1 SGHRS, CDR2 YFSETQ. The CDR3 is CASSDAGSYEQYF. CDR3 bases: TGCGCCAGCAGCGACGCCGGCTCCTACGAGCAGTACTTC.

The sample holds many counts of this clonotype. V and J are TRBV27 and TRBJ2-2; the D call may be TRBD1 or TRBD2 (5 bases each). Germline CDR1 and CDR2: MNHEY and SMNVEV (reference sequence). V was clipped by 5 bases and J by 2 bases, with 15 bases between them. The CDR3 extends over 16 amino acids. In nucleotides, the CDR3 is TGTGCCAGCAGTAATTCCGGGACGCTAAACACCGGGGAGCTGTTTTTT. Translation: CASSNSGTLNTGELFF.

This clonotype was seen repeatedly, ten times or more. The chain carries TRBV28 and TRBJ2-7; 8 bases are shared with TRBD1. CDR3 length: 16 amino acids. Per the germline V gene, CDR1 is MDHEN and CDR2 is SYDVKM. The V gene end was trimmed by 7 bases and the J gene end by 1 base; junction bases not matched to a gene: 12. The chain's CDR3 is CASKHLGQGVSYEQYF. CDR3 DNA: TGTGCCAGCAAACACCTCGGACAGGGAGTTTCCTACGAGCAGTACTTC.

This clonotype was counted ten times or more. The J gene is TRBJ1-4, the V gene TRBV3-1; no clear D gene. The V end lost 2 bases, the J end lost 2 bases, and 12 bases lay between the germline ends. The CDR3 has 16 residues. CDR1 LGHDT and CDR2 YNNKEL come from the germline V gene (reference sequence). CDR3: CASSQSGRATNEKLFF. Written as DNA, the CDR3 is TGTGCCAGCAGCCAATCGGGCCGTGCTACTAATGAAAAACTGTTTTTT.

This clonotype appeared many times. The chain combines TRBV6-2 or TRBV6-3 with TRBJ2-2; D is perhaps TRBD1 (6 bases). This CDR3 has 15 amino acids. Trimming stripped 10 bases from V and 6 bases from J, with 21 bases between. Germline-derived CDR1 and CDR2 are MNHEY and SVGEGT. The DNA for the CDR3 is TGTGCCACGCAGAGGGGGAACGGCGTCGCCGGGGAGCTGTTTTTT. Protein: CATQRGNGVAGELFF.

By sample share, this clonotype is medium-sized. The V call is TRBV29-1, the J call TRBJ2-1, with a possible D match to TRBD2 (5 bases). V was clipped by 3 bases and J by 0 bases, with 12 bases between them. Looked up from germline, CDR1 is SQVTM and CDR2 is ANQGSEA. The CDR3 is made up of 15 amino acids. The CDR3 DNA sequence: TGCAGCGTTGAGGACGGGGAGAGCTCCTACAATGAGCAGTTCTTC. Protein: CSVEDGESSYNEQFF.

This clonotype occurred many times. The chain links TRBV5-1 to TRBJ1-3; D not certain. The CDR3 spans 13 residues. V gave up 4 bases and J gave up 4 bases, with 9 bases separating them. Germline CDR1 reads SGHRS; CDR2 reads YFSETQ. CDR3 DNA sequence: TGCGCCAGCAGCCCCTCTACCGGAAACACCATATATTTT. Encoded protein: CASSPSTGNTIYF.

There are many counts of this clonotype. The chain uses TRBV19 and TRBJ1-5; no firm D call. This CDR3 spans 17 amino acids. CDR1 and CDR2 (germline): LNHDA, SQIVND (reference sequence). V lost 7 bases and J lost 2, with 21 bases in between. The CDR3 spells CASTGSRVGLGNQPQHF. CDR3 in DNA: TGTGCCAGTACCGGCAGTCGAGTAGGGTTGGGCAATCAGCCCCAGCATTTT.

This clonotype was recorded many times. The CDR3 here is CASSQDRRSEAFF. The CDR3 DNA reads as TGTGCCAGCAGCCAGGACAGGAGAAGTGAAGCTTTCTTT. The rearrangement uses TRBV7-7 and TRBJ1-1; 7 bases are shared with TRBD1. Losses at the gene ends were 5 bases for V and 7 bases for J; bases not matched to a gene: 7. The germline gives CDR1 SSHAT, CDR2 FNYEAQ (reference sequence). This CDR3 has 13 residues.

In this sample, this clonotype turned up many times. CDR3 sequence: CSARDFAGGTRGNIQYF. CDR3 bases: TGCAGTGCTAGAGACTTTGCGGGAGGGACTCGGGGGAACATTCAGTACTTC. This sequence joins TRBV20-1 and TRBJ2-4; 9 bases agree with TRBD2. CDR3 length: 17 residues. Unmatched junction bases numbered 13, after V lost 0 bases and J lost 7 bases. From germline, CDR1 is DFQATT and CDR2 SNEGSKA (reference sequence).

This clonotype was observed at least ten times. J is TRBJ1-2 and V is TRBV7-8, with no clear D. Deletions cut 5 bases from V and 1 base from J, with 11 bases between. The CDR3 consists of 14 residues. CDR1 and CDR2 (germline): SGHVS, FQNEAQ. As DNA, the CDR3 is TGTGCCAGCAGCCTAGACGGGATTAACTATGGCTACACCTTC. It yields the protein CASSLDGINYGYTF.

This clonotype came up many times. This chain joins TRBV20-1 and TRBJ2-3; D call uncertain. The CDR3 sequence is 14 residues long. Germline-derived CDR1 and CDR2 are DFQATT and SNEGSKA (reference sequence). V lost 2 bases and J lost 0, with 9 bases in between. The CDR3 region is CSARPPISTDTQYF. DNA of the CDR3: TGCAGTGCTAGACCACCTATTAGCACAGATACGCAGTATTTT.

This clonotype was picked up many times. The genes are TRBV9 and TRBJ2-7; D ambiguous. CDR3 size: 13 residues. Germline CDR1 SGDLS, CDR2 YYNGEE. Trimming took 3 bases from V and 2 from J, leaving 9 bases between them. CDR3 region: CASSADLAYEQYF. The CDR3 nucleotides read TGTGCCAGCAGCGCCGACCTTGCCTACGAGCAGTACTTC.

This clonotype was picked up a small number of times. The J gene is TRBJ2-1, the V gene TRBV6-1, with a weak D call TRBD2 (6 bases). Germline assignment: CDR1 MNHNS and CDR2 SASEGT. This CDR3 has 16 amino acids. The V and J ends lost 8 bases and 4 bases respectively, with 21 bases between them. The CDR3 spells CASRTSRGLSYNEQFF. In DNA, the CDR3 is TGTGCCAGCCGAACTTCGAGGGGACTTTCGTACAATGAGCAGTTCTTC.

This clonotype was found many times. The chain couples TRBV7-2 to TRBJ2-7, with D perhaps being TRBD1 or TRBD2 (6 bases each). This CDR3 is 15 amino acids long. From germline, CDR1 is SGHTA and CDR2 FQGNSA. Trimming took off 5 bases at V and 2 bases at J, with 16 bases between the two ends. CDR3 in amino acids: CASSLSGARTYEQYF. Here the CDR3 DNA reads TGTGCCAGCAGCCTATCGGGGGCGAGAACCTACGAGCAGTACTTC.

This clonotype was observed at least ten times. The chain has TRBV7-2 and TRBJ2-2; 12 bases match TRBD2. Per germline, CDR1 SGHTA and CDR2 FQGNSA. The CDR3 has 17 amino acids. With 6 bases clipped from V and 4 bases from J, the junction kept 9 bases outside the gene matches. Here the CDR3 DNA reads TGTGCCAGCAGTCCCGGACTAGCGGGATCCTCCACCGGGGAGCTGTTTTTT. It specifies CASSPGLAGSSTGELFF.

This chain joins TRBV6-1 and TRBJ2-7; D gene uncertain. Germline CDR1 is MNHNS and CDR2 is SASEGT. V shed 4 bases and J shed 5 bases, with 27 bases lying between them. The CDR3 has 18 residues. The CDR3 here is CASSVVALQGFRPNEQYF. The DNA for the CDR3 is TGTGCCAGCAGTGTCGTCGCCCTCCAAGGATTTCGACCCAACGAGCAGTACTTC.

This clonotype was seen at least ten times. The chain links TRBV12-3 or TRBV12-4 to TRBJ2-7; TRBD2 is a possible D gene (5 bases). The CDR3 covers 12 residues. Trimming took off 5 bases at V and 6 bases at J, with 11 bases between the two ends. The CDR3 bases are TGTGCCAGCAGTCGTCTAGCTTCCGAGCAGTACTTC. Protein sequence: CASSRLASEQYF.

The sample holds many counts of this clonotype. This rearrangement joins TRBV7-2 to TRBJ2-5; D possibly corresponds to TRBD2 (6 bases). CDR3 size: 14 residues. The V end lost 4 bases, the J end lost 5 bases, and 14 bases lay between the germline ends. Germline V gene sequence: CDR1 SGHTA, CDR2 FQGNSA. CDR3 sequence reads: CASSSVGGTETQYF. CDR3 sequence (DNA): TGTGCCAGCAGCTCGGTGGGGGGAACGGAGACCCAGTACTTC.